This T cell receptor (beta chain) was recovered during a study of T-cell memory formation after mild COVID-19. For the study at large: Clusters of TCRs were largely donor specific.

TCRdb redid the calling of the 5' RACE reads with MiXCR, one entry per CDR3 protein. This table holds under 350,000 distinct CDR3 sequences, 15% to 20% found once. V dropped 7 bases and J dropped 7 bases, with 17 bases sitting between them. The CDR3 loop spans 13 amino acids. In its sample, this clonotype was seen a few times. This clonotype was obtained from a man between 18 and 35 years old who had mild COVID-19 (a few samples of this study predate the infection). Cell type and time point are not known. The specimen was PBMCs or a T cell subset sorted from them (not recorded which). The chain recombines TRBV12-3 or TRBV12-4 with TRBJ2-7, with D unclear. The CDR3 reads CASTPTPLGEQYF. In DNA, the CDR3 is TGTGCCAGCACCCCCACCCCTTTAGGGGAGCAGTACTTC.